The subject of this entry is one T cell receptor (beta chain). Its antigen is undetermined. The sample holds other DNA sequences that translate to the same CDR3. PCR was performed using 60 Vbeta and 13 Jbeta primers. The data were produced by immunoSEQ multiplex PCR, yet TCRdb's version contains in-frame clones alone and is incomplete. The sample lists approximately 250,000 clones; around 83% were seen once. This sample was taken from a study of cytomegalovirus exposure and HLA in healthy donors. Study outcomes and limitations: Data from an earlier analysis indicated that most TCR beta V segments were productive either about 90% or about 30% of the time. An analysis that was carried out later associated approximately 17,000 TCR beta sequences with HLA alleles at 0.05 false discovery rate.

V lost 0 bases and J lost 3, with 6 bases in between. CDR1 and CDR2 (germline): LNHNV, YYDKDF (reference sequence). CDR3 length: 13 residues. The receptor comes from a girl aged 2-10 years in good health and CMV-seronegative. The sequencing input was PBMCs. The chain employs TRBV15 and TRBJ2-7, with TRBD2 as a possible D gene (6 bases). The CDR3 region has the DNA TGTGCCACCAGCAGAGAGGGGGGCTACGAGCAGTACTTC. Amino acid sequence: CATSREGGYEQYF.